Following are 14 T cell receptor beta chains from one sample sequenced in a study of blood T cells in healthy people across ages. Through a sample-barcoded 5' primer and a J-beta primer mix, a second PCR was run for about 6 to 11 cycles. TCRdb recomputed calls from the 5' RACE reads with MiXCR, one row per CDR3 protein. The sample contains about 730,000 distinct CDR3 sequences, approximately 43% of which appear only once. What was sequenced was blood. Every receptor here comes from a woman in her sixties or seventies in good health.

This clonotype was found many times. The chain links TRBV6-1 to TRBJ1-2; the D gene is possibly TRBD1 (5 bases). Trimming shortened V by 6 bases and J by 8 bases, and 13 bases separated the two germline ends. Germline V gene lookup returns CDR1 MNHNS and CDR2 SASEGT. This CDR3 has 12 amino acids. CDR3: CASRDQGRGYTF. The CDR3 nucleotides are TGTGCCAGCAGAGACCAGGGACGGGGCTACACCTTC.

This sequence joins TRBV29-1 and TRBJ2-5; possibly TRBD1 for D (6 bases). The V gene lost 4 bases and the J gene lost 4 bases, with 13 bases spanning the gap. Germline lookup yields CDR1 SQVTM and CDR2 ANQGSEA. The CDR3 contains 13 residues. The CDR3 nucleotides read TGCAGCGTTGTAGGCAGGGGTGGAGAGACCCAGTACTTC. It encodes CSVVGRGGETQYF.

The rearrangement links TRBV12-3 or TRBV12-4 to TRBJ2-1; TRBD2 aligns across 8 bases. CDR3 length equals 12 residues. The trim removed 11 bases at V and 3 bases at J, leaving 3 bases unmatched. CDR3: CASGGFYNEQFF. In DNA, the CDR3 is TGTGCCTCGGGGGGGTTCTACAATGAGCAGTTCTTC.

On this clonotype: At one end, the junction sequence differs from germline, possibly due to a read error. V and J are TRBV25-1 and TRBJ1-4; 8 nucleotides match TRBD1. Germline CDR1 reads MGHDK; CDR2 reads SYGVNS. The CDR3 spans 13 residues. CDR3 region: CASSGDRGEKPFF. Here the CDR3 DNA reads TGTGCCAGCAGTGGCGACAGGGGCGAAAAACCGTTTTTT.

About this clonotype itself: At one end the junction does not follow the germline gene, possibly because of a read error. The chain uses TRBV7-3 and TRBJ1-2, with TRBD1 as a possible D gene (6 bases). CDR1 and CDR2 from the germline V gene are SGHTA and FQGTGA. The length of the CDR3 is 13 residues. The CDR3 sequence is CASSFSGDYDYTF. CDR3 DNA: TGTGCCAGCAGCTTCTCAGGGGACTATGACTACACCTTC.

The chain carries TRBV6-5 and TRBJ2-3, with TRBD2 matching over 7 bases. The germline V gene has CDR1 MNHEY and CDR2 SVGAGI. The V gene end was trimmed by 5 bases and the J gene end by 2 bases; junction bases not matched to a gene: 13. CDR3 length equals 17 residues. Here the CDR3 DNA reads TGTGCCAGCAGTATACGCCGGGACTACGGACCCACAGATACGCAGTATTTT. Amino acids: CASSIRRDYGPTDTQYF.

This clonotype turned up a few times. The rearrangement uses TRBV4-3 and TRBJ2-4; D possibly uses TRBD1 or TRBD2 (5 bases each). The CDR3 sequence is 19 residues long. Trimming shortened V by 0 bases and J by 0 bases, and 18 bases separated the two germline ends. Germline V gene lookup returns CDR1 LGHNA and CDR2 YSLEER. CDR3 nucleotide sequence: TGCGCCAGCAGCCAAGAGGGGGTGGACCCAGGGCTAGCCAAAAACATTCAGTACTTC. Residues: CASSQEGVDPGLAKNIQYF.

This chain uses TRBV19 with TRBJ2-3; TRBD2 matches 10 bases. The CDR3 has 17 residues. Per the germline V gene, CDR1 is LNHDA and CDR2 is SQIVND (reference sequence). Germline trimming cut 3 bases from V and 2 bases from J; bases unmatched to any gene: 8. The CDR3 sequence: CASSIVLAGVFTDTQYF. The CDR3 DNA follows: TGTGCCAGTAGTATCGTTCTAGCGGGAGTTTTCACAGATACGCAGTATTTT.

This clonotype was counted a single time. Mismatch with germline at one junction end may stem from a read error. The chain combines TRBV20-1 with TRBJ2-1, with no clear D. Germline-derived CDR1 and CDR2 are DFQATT and SNEGSKA (reference sequence). The CDR3 is 10 amino acids. CDR3 region: CGVGIDEQFF. The CDR3 DNA sequence: TGTGGAGTGGGCATAGATGAGCAGTTCTTC.

The rearrangement joins TRBV29-1 to TRBJ2-2; TRBD1 agrees at 10 bases. Unmatched junction bases numbered 4, after V lost 2 bases and J lost 4 bases. The CDR3 is 15 amino acids. CDR1 is SQVTM and CDR2 is ANQGSEA in the germline V gene. The CDR3 sequence is CSVERQGASTGELFF. CDR3 in DNA: TGCAGCGTTGAACGACAGGGGGCGAGCACCGGGGAGCTGTTTTTT.

In its sample, this clonotype was seen a few times. This chain joins TRBV7-2 and TRBJ2-7; D gene ambiguous. Germline V gene lookup returns CDR1 SGHTA and CDR2 FQGNSA. This CDR3 has 13 amino acids. Trimming took 1 base from V and 5 from J, leaving 9 bases between them. CDR3 loop: CASSLVKGNEQYF. In DNA, the CDR3 is TGTGCCAGCAGCTTAGTTAAAGGAAACGAGCAGTACTTC.

This clonotype was picked up a small number of times. The V and J genes are TRBV5-1 and TRBJ2-7; 14 bases are shared with TRBD2. The ends lost 7 bases at V and 4 bases at J; junction bases unmatched: 4. Germline loops: CDR1 SGHRS, CDR2 YFSETQ. This CDR3 region has 14 residues. CDR3 bases: TGCGCCAGCTCGGGACTAGCGGGGGCTTACGAGCAGTACTTC. It codes for CASSGLAGAYEQYF.

In the case of this clonotype: A much larger clone differs from this one at a single base, so this may be a read error. The chain links TRBV29-1 to TRBJ1-2, with a possible D match to TRBD1 (6 bases). The CDR3 has 18 residues. Germline V CDR1 and CDR2: SQVTM, ANQGSEA. V lost 0 bases and J lost 4, with 24 bases in between. CDR3 loop: CSVEDTGGRKKKAYGYTF. The CDR3 DNA is TGCAGCGTTGAAGATACGGGGGGGCGCAAGAAAAAAGCCTATGGCTACACCTTC.

The chain carries TRBV27 and TRBJ2-3, with TRBD1 matching 10 bases. J gave up 2 bases and V 8 bases, and 16 bases lay outside the gene matches. CDR1 and CDR2 (germline): MNHEY, SMNVEV (reference sequence). This CDR3 is 18 amino acids long. CDR3 amino acids: CASHLRPPGQGSTDTQYF. CDR3 coding DNA: TGTGCCAGCCACTTGAGGCCTCCGGGACAGGGGTCCACAGATACGCAGTATTTT.